This T cell receptor (beta chain) was captured by sequencing in a study of control samples from healthy donors and cancer patients. The CDR3 contains 15 residues. Looked up from germline, CDR1 is SGHNT and CDR2 is YYREEE (reference sequence). V lost 5 bases and J lost 5; bases outside the gene matches: 7. The repertoire was sequenced with immunoSEQ multiplex PCR; TCRdb's copy has only in-frame clones and lacks some. This sample has 70,000 or so clones, with 90% to 95% found just once. The genes are TRBV5-4 and TRBJ2-3, with 11 nucleotides matching TRBD1. The source material was blood. The receptor's source is a woman aged 35 to 49 in good health. The CDR3 is CASRPDRGLGDTQYF. CDR3 in DNA: TGTGCCAGCAGACCGGACAGGGGGCTGGGAGATACGCAGTATTTT.